This T cell receptor beta chain was retrieved from a study of blood T cell repertoires in COVID-19. The data were produced by immunoSEQ multiplex PCR, yet TCRdb's version contains in-frame clones alone and is incomplete. This sample carries 260,000 or so clones, about nine tenths of them seen once, and the ten largest clones take about a sixth. The sequence derives from a man aged 18 to 35 who had recovered from COVID-19. Sequenced material: PBMCs or T cells enriched from blood (not recorded which).

CDR3 in amino acids: CASSPSPEGELFF. Written as DNA, the CDR3 is TGCGCCAGCAGCCCCTCTCCTGAGGGGGAGCTGTTTTTT. The chain joins TRBV4-1 to TRBJ2-2; the D is unclear. With 4 bases removed from V and 8 bases from J, the gap between germline ends came to 11 bases. The CDR3 spans 13 residues. Germline V gene data show CDR1 as MGHRA and CDR2 as YSYEKL.